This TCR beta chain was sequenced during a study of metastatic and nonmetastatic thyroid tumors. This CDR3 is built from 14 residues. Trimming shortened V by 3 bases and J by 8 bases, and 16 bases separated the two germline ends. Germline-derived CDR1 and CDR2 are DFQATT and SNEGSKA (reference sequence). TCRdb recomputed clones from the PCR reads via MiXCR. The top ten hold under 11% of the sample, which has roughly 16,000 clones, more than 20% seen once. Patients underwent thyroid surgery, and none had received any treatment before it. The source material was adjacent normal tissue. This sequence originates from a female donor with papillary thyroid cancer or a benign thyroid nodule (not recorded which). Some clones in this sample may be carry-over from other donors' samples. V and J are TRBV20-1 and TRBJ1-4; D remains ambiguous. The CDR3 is CSASDTGNSEKLFF. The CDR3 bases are TGCAGTGCTAGTGATACCGGGAACAGCGAAAAACTGTTTTTT.